These 16 T cell receptor beta chains were sequenced from one sample in a study of blood T cell repertoires in COVID-19. The table came from immunoSEQ multiplex PCR; TCRdb's copy has only in-frame clones and leaves some out. The sample includes 75,000 to 95,000 clones, 75% to 85% of them seen just once. Material for sequencing was peripheral blood. Receptor source: a man aged 60 to 69 with acute or convalescent COVID-19.

The CDR3 DNA reads TGTGCCAGCAGCTCCCTTATGAGGGTAGTCGGGGGCTACACCTTC. Protein: CASSSLMRVVGGYTF. The chain uses TRBV11-2 and TRBJ1-2, with D uncertain. Germline V gives CDR1 SGHAT, CDR2 FQNNGV. The CDR3 has 15 amino acids. V was trimmed by 4 bases and J by 8 bases, leaving 20 bases between them.

The chain links TRBV7-6 to TRBJ2-2; D may be TRBD1 (5 bases). This CDR3 has 15 amino acids. With 3 bases removed from V and 0 bases from J, the gap between germline ends came to 8 bases. Germline CDR1 SGHVS, CDR2 FNYEAQ. The CDR3 DNA follows: TGTGCCAGCAGCTTCCAGGGAACGAACACCGGGGAGCTGTTTTTT. It encodes CASSFQGTNTGELFF.

V is TRBV6-1 and J is TRBJ1-1; 10 positions agree with TRBD1. CDR3 size: 15 residues. J lost 5 bases, V lost 5 bases, and 8 bases had no gene match. Germline V lookup: CDR1 MNHNS, CDR2 SASEGT. The CDR3 loop reads CASSPGQGKVTEAFF. The CDR3 region has the DNA TGTGCCAGCAGTCCGGGACAGGGGAAGGTAACTGAAGCTTTCTTT.

In DNA form, the CDR3 reads TGTGCCAGCAGCCTAAGTAGCGGGGGCCGGGAGCAGTACTTC. Protein product: CASSLSSGGREQYF. J is TRBJ2-7 and V is TRBV7-2; TRBD2 aligns across 9 bases. The length of the CDR3 is 14 residues. V lost 5 bases and J lost 7; bases outside the gene matches: 9. Germline CDR1 and CDR2: SGHTA and FQGNSA.

This chain connects TRBV11-2 to TRBJ1-6; a possible D gene is TRBD1 (5 bases). Germline CDR1 SGHAT, CDR2 FQNNGV. V was clipped by 5 bases and J by 8 bases, with 10 bases between them. This CDR3 region has 13 residues. The DNA for the CDR3 is TGTGCCAGCAGCACCAGGGTCGATTCACCCCTCCACTTT. This encodes CASSTRVDSPLHF.

The rearrangement uses TRBV6-1 and TRBJ1-1; D gene ambiguous. Per germline, CDR1 MNHNS and CDR2 SASEGT. The V end lost 3 bases, the J end lost 7 bases, and 12 bases lay between the germline ends. The CDR3 covers 13 residues. In nucleotides, the CDR3 is TGTGCCAGCAGTGACACTTTGCGGTTTGAAGCTTTCTTT. It encodes CASSDTLRFEAFF.

The chain employs TRBV28 and TRBJ1-2, with D perhaps TRBD1 (5 bases). CDR3 length: 15 amino acids. Germline V lookup: CDR1 MDHEN, CDR2 SYDVKM. The V end lost 8 bases, the J end lost 3 bases, and 19 bases lay between the germline ends. CDR3 DNA: TGTGCCAGCTCTTCCCAAGGGGATAGACACTATGGCTACACCTTC. Translated, it gives CASSSQGDRHYGYTF.

This clone turned up a few times. The chain is built from TRBV10-3 and TRBJ1-1; D uncertain. CDR3 length equals 11 residues. Trimming took 10 bases from V and 3 from J, leaving 9 bases between them. Germline values: CDR1 ENHRY, CDR2 SYGVKD. CDR3 protein: CATRGDTEAFF. The CDR3 region has the DNA TGTGCCACACGAGGAGACACTGAAGCTTTCTTT.

V is TRBV28 and J is TRBJ2-3; 12 bases align to TRBD2. The germline CDR1 and CDR2 sequences are MDHEN and SYDVKM. V lost 6 bases to trimming and J lost 1 base; unmatched junction nucleotides: 8. This CDR3 is built from 17 residues. The CDR3 spells CASSLLAGGGGTDTQYF. Here the CDR3 DNA reads TGTGCCAGCAGCCTACTAGCGGGGGGCGGGGGCACAGATACGCAGTATTTT.

This chain uses TRBV5-1 with TRBJ2-3, with D perhaps TRBD2 (6 bases). This CDR3 contains 15 residues. Germline-derived CDR1 and CDR2 are SGHRS and YFSETQ. Trimming stripped 0 bases from V and 1 base from J, with 9 bases between. CDR3 nucleotides: TGCGCCAGCAGCTTGGCACTAGCAGGCACAGATACGCAGTATTTT. This encodes CASSLALAGTDTQYF.

This chain joins TRBV6-5 and TRBJ1-2; D remains unclear. Trimming removed 5 bases from V and 5 bases from J, with 6 bases in between. CDR3 length: 11 residues. Germline CDR1 reads MNHEY; CDR2 reads SVGAGI. DNA for the CDR3: TGTGCCAGCAGTACGGTTTATGGCTACACCTTC. Its translation is CASSTVYGYTF.

In DNA, the CDR3 is TGTGCCAGCAGCCAACAGTATAGCAATCAGCCCCAGCATTTT. As protein: CASSQQYSNQPQHF. The rearrangement joins TRBV3-1 (or the pseudogene TRBV3-2) to TRBJ1-5; D is unresolved. Germline assignment: CDR1 LGHDT and CDR2 YNNKEL (reference sequence). The CDR3 sequence is 14 residues long. Trimming pared 2 bases from V and 0 bases from J, leaving 5 bases between.

This chain uses TRBV11-2 with TRBJ1-2, with D perhaps TRBD1 (5 bases). The V end was cut by 1 base, the J end by 1 base, with 16 bases between. This CDR3 is built from 17 residues. CDR1 and CDR2 (germline): SGHAT, FQNNGV. CDR3 sequence (DNA): TGTGCCAGCAGCTTAGGTTGGGGCAGGGAAGTTAACTATGGCTACACCTTC. This encodes CASSLGWGREVNYGYTF.

The rearrangement links TRBV5-4 to TRBJ1-1; TRBD1 is a possible D gene (6 bases). CDR3 length equals 13 residues. CDR1 and CDR2 (germline): SGHNT, YYREEE (reference sequence). V shed 4 bases and J shed 1 base, with 8 bases lying between them. CDR3 sequence: CASSGGQNTEAFF. DNA for the CDR3: TGTGCCAGCAGCGGGGGACAGAACACTGAAGCTTTCTTT.

This clone was counted a few times. The chain links TRBV7-8 to TRBJ1-2; TRBD1 might be the D (5 bases). The CDR3 has 15 amino acids. Germline V gene data show CDR1 as SGHVS and CDR2 as FQNEAQ. V lost 5 bases, J lost 0 bases, and 13 bases lay in between. The CDR3 bases are TGTGCCAGCAGCAGTTTCCCACAGGCTAACTATGGCTACACCTTC. It codes for CASSSFPQANYGYTF.

The rearrangement uses TRBV2 and TRBJ2-7, with TRBD2 as a possible D gene (6 bases). CDR1 is SNHLY, CDR2 FYNNEI, per germline. The CDR3 spans 14 residues. V was pared by 6 bases and J by 6 bases, with 18 bases between. The CDR3 DNA follows: TGTGCCAGCAGGACTCGAGGGTGGGAGGCCGAGCAGTACTTC. Translation: CASRTRGWEAEQYF.